Presented here are 28 T cell receptor beta chains from one specimen sequenced in a study of T cells in Graves' hyperthyroidism and ophthalmopathy. RNA transcripts yielded amplified TCR beta CDR3 regions. During a first-round RT-PCR of the TCR CDR3, the HTBI primer set was used. TCRdb ran MiXCR on the multiplex PCR reads and lists one entry per CDR3 protein. The sample shows over 350,000 distinct CDR3 sequences, under 15% of them seen only once. The source material was blood. These receptor sequences come from a man aged 18 to 29 with Graves' ophthalmopathy.

This clonotype was observed a few times. V gene TRBV10-2 combines with J gene TRBJ1-2; 8 bases match TRBD1. Germline assignment: CDR1 WSHSY and CDR2 SAAADI. Losses at the gene ends were 2 bases for V and 8 bases for J; bases not matched to a gene: 7. This CDR3 has 14 residues. The CDR3 loop reads CASSETDDRGGYTF. DNA of the CDR3: TGCGCCAGCAGTGAGACGGACGACAGGGGCGGCTACACCTTC.

This clonotype was found many times. The chain recombines TRBV12-3 or TRBV12-4 with TRBJ2-7, with D unclear. The CDR3 is made up of 11 amino acids. The V gene lost 1 base and the J gene lost 6 bases, with 4 bases spanning the gap. In DNA form, the CDR3 reads TGTGCCAGCAGTTTAGACTCCGAGCAGTACTTC. Its protein product is CASSLDSEQYF.

This clonotype was counted only a few times. This chain links TRBV19 with TRBJ2-7; 9 nucleotides align to TRBD1. The CDR3 totals 16 residues. Germline-derived CDR1 and CDR2 are LNHDA and SQIVND (reference sequence). Trimming cost V 6 bases and J 5 bases; bases outside gene matches: 14. The CDR3, as DNA: TGTGCCAGTAGCAATCGGCCGGGACAGGGAATCCACGAGCAGTACTTC. Residues: CASSNRPGQGIHEQYF.

At least ten counts were recorded for this clonotype. This chain joins TRBV6-2 or TRBV6-3 and TRBJ1-1; 7 nucleotides agree with TRBD1. The CDR3 has 12 residues. The J segment lost 4 bases and the V segment lost 11 bases, leaving 7 bases of the junction unmatched. Germline-derived CDR1 and CDR2 are MNHEY and SVGEGT. The CDR3 here is CAAGTVLTEAFF. The CDR3, as DNA: TGTGCCGCGGGGACAGTTCTCACTGAAGCTTTCTTT.

This clonotype was counted only a few times. The chain recombines TRBV27 with TRBJ1-1; D gene uncertain. Looked up from germline, CDR1 is MNHEY and CDR2 is SMNVEV (reference sequence). V dropped 2 bases and J dropped 8 bases, with 15 bases sitting between them. This CDR3 is 14 amino acids long. In DNA form, the CDR3 reads TGTGCCAGCAGTTTAGGGTATTTTGCATCCGAAGCTTTCTTT. It yields the protein CASSLGYFASEAFF.

With respect to this clonotype: Compared with germline, one end of the junction differs, possibly owing to a read error. The chain joins TRBV11-3 to TRBJ1-3; D possibly corresponds to TRBD1 (5 bases). Germline CDR1 is SGHNT and CDR2 is YENEEA. The CDR3 spans 14 residues. The CDR3 loop is CASSLQGPGNAIYF. The CDR3 region has the DNA TGTGCCAGCAGCCTGCAGGGACCTGGAAACGCCATATATTTT.

This clonotype was found many times. The chain employs TRBV5-6 and TRBJ2-7; unclear D gene. Trimming took 4 bases from V and 3 from J, leaving 20 bases between them. The CDR3 extends over 16 amino acids. Germline lookup yields CDR1 SGHDT and CDR2 YYEEEE. CDR3 residues: CASSSPKVAKFYEQYF. CDR3 bases: TGTGCCAGCAGCAGCCCGAAGGTCGCTAAATTCTACGAGCAGTACTTC.

This clonotype appeared a few times. V is TRBV6-1 and J is TRBJ1-3, with 7 bases fitting TRBD1. J was trimmed by 0 bases and V by 6 bases; bases with no gene match: 11. Germline V CDR1 and CDR2: MNHNS, SASEGT. This CDR3 comprises 17 residues. The CDR3 reads CASRGQPSPDSGNTIYF. CDR3 nucleotides: TGTGCCAGCAGGGGACAGCCAAGTCCAGACTCTGGAAACACCATATATTTT.

This clonotype occurred many times. This chain uses TRBV20-1 with TRBJ2-7; 12 nucleotides line up with TRBD2. The junction had 1 base not matched to a gene; V was cut back by 1 base and J by 6 bases. CDR3 length: 13 amino acids. Germline CDR1 is DFQATT and CDR2 is SNEGSKA (reference sequence). The CDR3 DNA reads TGCAGTGCTAGAGGACTAGCGGGAGTCGAGCAGTACTTC. It codes for CSARGLAGVEQYF.

This clonotype was recorded at least ten times. This chain links TRBV2 with TRBJ2-7; no firm D call. The CDR3 runs to 13 residues. Trimming pared 0 bases from V and 4 bases from J, leaving 7 bases between. Germline V gene sequence: CDR1 SNHLY, CDR2 FYNNEI. As DNA, the CDR3 is TGTGCCAGCAGTGAAGCGCGGTTTTACGAGCAGTACTTC. It specifies CASSEARFYEQYF.

V is TRBV20-1 and J is TRBJ1-6; 9 bases are a match to TRBD1. The V segment lost 1 base and the J segment 5 bases; nucleotides outside the gene matches: 6. The CDR3 is made up of 16 amino acids. The germline V gene has CDR1 DFQATT and CDR2 SNEGSKA (reference sequence). Written as DNA, the CDR3 is TGCAGTGCTAGAGGAACGACAGGGGGGGATAATTCACCCCTCCACTTT. This gives the protein CSARGTTGGDNSPLHF.

This clonotype came up many times. The V and J genes are TRBV12-3 or TRBV12-4 and TRBJ2-7; D is unresolved. The V and J ends lost 3 bases and 6 bases respectively, with 9 bases between them. The CDR3 totals 12 residues. The DNA of the CDR3 is TGTGCCAGCAGTTTCATGGTCCGCGAGCAGTACTTC. Amino acid sequence: CASSFMVREQYF.

Comment on this clonotype: One base away lies a much larger clone, so this may be a sequencing read error. This chain uses TRBV5-1 with TRBJ2-2; D ambiguous. V lost 5 bases and J lost 4, with 18 bases in between. The V gene's germline CDR1 is SGHRS and CDR2 YFSETQ. This CDR3 spans 16 amino acids. For the CDR3, the DNA is TGCGCCAGCAGAAGAGTGTTCGAGACAACCACCGGGGAGCTGTTTTTT. Protein: CASRRVFETTTGELFF.

In its sample, this clonotype was seen many times. CDR3 DNA sequence: TGCGCCAGTGGAGCAGCGGGGGTCACAGATACGCAGTATTTT. Translated: CASGAAGVTDTQYF. The rearrangement links TRBV10-2 to TRBJ2-3, with 8 bases matching TRBD2. This CDR3 region has 14 residues. The germline V gene has CDR1 WSHSY and CDR2 SAAADI. Trimming took 9 bases from V and 2 from J; bases not matched to a gene: 7.

This clonotype was counted between two and nine times. This sequence joins TRBV2 and TRBJ2-3; 11 nucleotides match TRBD2. There are 14 residues in the CDR3. Germline loops: CDR1 SNHLY, CDR2 FYNNEI. J was trimmed by 6 bases and V by 7 bases; bases with no gene match: 6. In nucleotides, the CDR3 is TGTGCCAGCACCTTCGTAGCGGGAGGGGATACGCAGTATTTT. It yields the protein CASTFVAGGDTQYF.

This clonotype has ten or more counts. The J gene is TRBJ2-5, the V gene TRBV20-1; 7 bases are a match to TRBD2. The J segment lost 4 bases and the V segment lost 6 bases, leaving 11 bases of the junction unmatched. Germline V gives CDR1 DFQATT, CDR2 SNEGSKA (reference sequence). This CDR3 region has 14 residues. CDR3 nucleotides: TGCAGTGCGGAGAAGTTTTCGGGAGGAGAGACCCAGTACTTC. This gives the protein CSAEKFSGGETQYF.

This clonotype has a count of ten or more. The chain recombines TRBV7-8 with TRBJ2-1; the match to TRBD2 covers 7 bases. Per germline, CDR1 SGHVS and CDR2 FQNEAQ. This CDR3 comprises 15 residues. Unmatched junction bases numbered 7, after V lost 8 bases and J lost 0 bases. CDR3 DNA sequence: TGTGCCAGCCAACGCACTAGCGCCTCCTACAATGAGCAGTTCTTC. Translated: CASQRTSASYNEQFF.

This clonotype was found many times. The chain has TRBV29-1 and TRBJ2-1; TRBD2 is a possible D gene (6 bases). CDR3 size: 12 residues. The V and J ends lost 7 bases and 7 bases respectively, with 14 bases between them. CDR1 is SQVTM, CDR2 ANQGSEA, per germline. The CDR3 sequence: CSGGGVRNEQFF. The CDR3 DNA sequence: TGCAGCGGCGGAGGGGTTAGGAATGAGCAGTTCTTC.

This clonotype was seen at least ten times. The V call is TRBV11-2, the J call TRBJ2-1; 10 bases are a match to TRBD1. The germline gives CDR1 SGHAT, CDR2 FQNNGV. The CDR3 runs to 15 residues. The V and J ends lost 5 bases and 4 bases, in that order; junction bases with no gene match: 5. The CDR3 protein is CASSHRDRGYNEQFF. The CDR3 DNA follows: TGTGCCAGCAGCCACCGGGACAGGGGTTACAATGAGCAGTTCTTC. The variable domain in full, completed from reference TRBV11-2 and TRBJ2-1, reads EAGVAQSPRYKIIEKRQSVAFWCNPISGHATLYWYQQILGQGPKLLIQFQNNGVVDDSQLPKDRFSAERLKGVDSTLKIQPAKLEDSAVYLCASSHRDRGYNEQFFGPGTRLTVL.

This chain uses TRBV27 with TRBJ1-1; the D gene is possibly TRBD1 (6 bases). This CDR3 has 14 residues. The germline V gene has CDR1 MNHEY and CDR2 SMNVEV (reference sequence). Trimming shortened V by 7 bases and J by 8 bases, and 20 bases separated the two germline ends. CDR3 loop: CASTGSGGQVEAFF. CDR3 in DNA: TGTGCCAGCACCGGGTCGGGGGGGCAAGTCGAAGCTTTCTTT.

The V gene is TRBV18, the J gene TRBJ1-4, with 7 bases that match TRBD1. This CDR3 region has 15 residues. Trimming cost V 3 bases and J 4 bases; bases outside gene matches: 5. The germline V gene encodes CDR1 KGHSH and CDR2 LQKENI. CDR3 loop: CASSPQRDSNEKLFF. For the CDR3, the DNA is TGTGCCAGCTCACCCCAACGGGACAGTAATGAAAAACTGTTTTTT.

At least ten counts were recorded for this clonotype. The CDR3 protein is CASSQDGSYEQYF. The CDR3 DNA is TGTGCCAGCAGCCAAGATGGTTCCTACGAGCAGTACTTC. The chain couples TRBV3-1 to TRBJ2-7; D gene ambiguous. The germline V gene encodes CDR1 LGHDT and CDR2 YNNKEL (reference sequence). This CDR3 has 13 amino acids. V was clipped by 0 bases and J by 1 base, with 4 bases between them.

This clonotype turned up a few times. J is TRBJ1-5 and V is TRBV14; TRBD1 is a possible D gene (6 bases). The V and J ends lost 5 bases and 2 bases respectively, with 13 bases between them. In germline, CDR1 is SGHDN, CDR2 FVKESK. CDR3 length: 15 amino acids. Here the CDR3 reads CASSATGWGNQPQHF. CDR3 nucleotides: TGTGCCAGCAGCGCCACAGGGTGGGGCAATCAGCCCCAGCATTTT.

This clonotype was counted only a few times. CDR3 sequence (DNA): TGTGCCAGTACTTTACCGGGACACACAGATACGCAGTATTTT. Its translation: CASTLPGHTDTQYF. The chain couples TRBV19 to TRBJ2-3, with D perhaps TRBD1 (6 bases). The CDR3 is made up of 14 amino acids. Germline CDR1 is LNHDA and CDR2 is SQIVND (reference sequence). V lost 7 bases and J 2 bases, leaving 13 bases between the germline ends.

There are many counts of this clonotype. The chain couples TRBV29-1 to TRBJ1-1; D remains unclear. This CDR3 spans 15 amino acids. Germline CDR1 reads SQVTM; CDR2 reads ANQGSEA. DNA for the CDR3: TGCACCCCCGTGAGGCGGGCCGGGGTGAACACTGAAGCTTTCTTT. It yields the protein CTPVRRAGVNTEAFF.

This clonotype occurred many times. The chain recombines TRBV27 with TRBJ2-7; D ambiguous. Germline CDR1 and CDR2: MNHEY and SMNVEV (reference sequence). This CDR3 spans 10 amino acids. V shed 8 bases and J shed 7 bases, with 9 bases lying between them. The CDR3 is CASGRNEQYF. In DNA form, the CDR3 reads TGTGCCAGCGGGCGGAATGAGCAGTACTTC.

This clonotype was picked up many times. The chain uses TRBV12-3 or TRBV12-4 and TRBJ2-5, with D perhaps matching TRBD1 (5 bases). Between the trimmed V and J ends, which lost 1 base and 4 bases, there was a span of 10 bases. The CDR3 has 14 residues. CDR3 nucleotides: TGTGCCAGCAGTTTAGGCTCCAGGGCAGAGACCCAGTACTTC. This translates into CASSLGSRAETQYF.

This clonotype was observed a few times. The rearrangement uses TRBV6-9 and TRBJ1-2; TRBD1 might be the D (6 bases). Germline-derived CDR1 and CDR2 are MNHGY and SVAAGI. This CDR3 is 14 amino acids long. Trimming took off 4 bases at V and 7 bases at J, with 16 bases between the two ends. Here the CDR3 reads CASSFTQGQGGYTF. The DNA of the CDR3 is TGTGCCAGCAGTTTCACGCAGGGGCAGGGTGGCTACACCTTC.